The clone carrying this T cell receptor (beta chain) appeared many times. Its antigen is still unknown. Alpha and beta constant-region primers primed reverse transcription of 500 to 550 ng RNA. Each of the alpha and beta chains got its own library through chain-specific third strand synthesis with indices. A 12-nucleotide barcode per molecule came from two concatenated random hexamers added pre-amplification. TCRdb reanalysed the 5' RACE reads using MiXCR and keeps one entry per CDR3 protein. This table has 15,000 to 18,000 distinct CDR3 sequences, roughly 7.6% appearing once. The data were obtained in a study of HIV-infected patients and healthy controls. All unsorted peripheral T cells were captured because whole blood was used without fractionation. Study conclusions and caveats: MAIT alpha-chain CDR3s were frequent in healthy controls, depleted in HIV+.

The sample consisted of blood. This clonotype originated in an adult in good health.

The CDR3 is CSAPIRLAGRGEQFF. CDR3 bases: TGCAGTGCCCCAATTAGGCTAGCGGGGAGAGGTGAGCAGTTCTTC. The rearrangement uses TRBV20-1 and TRBJ2-1; 9 bases are a match to TRBD2. CDR1 and CDR2 (germline): DFQATT, SNEGSKA (reference sequence). With V trimmed by 6 bases and J by 9 bases, 15 bases remained unmatched. The CDR3 contains 15 residues.